This entry lists 26 T cell receptor beta chains sequenced from one sample in a study of regulatory T cells in long-lasting Graves disease. Time point here: newly diagnosed GD, antithyroid drugs for less than 3 months. Generation of the TCR library employed RNA extracted from PBMCs. For TCR beta, libraries came from iRepertoire HTBI primers and Arm-PCR of CDR3 regions. TCRdb analysed the multiplex PCR reads with MiXCR anew, one entry per CDR3 protein. This table has 420,000 or so distinct CDR3 sequences, 16% appearing once. A further study also used this sample, focusing on T cells in Graves' hyperthyroidism and ophthalmopathy.

Source: peripheral blood mononuclear cells (PBMCs), taken at new diagnosis, from a patient treated with antithyroid drugs. Receptors originate from a young woman with Graves disease.

Comment on this clonotype: It may be a read error: a sequence one base away is much more abundant. This chain uses TRBV28 with TRBJ1-1, with TRBD1 matching 8 bases. V lost 10 bases, J lost 3 bases, and 10 bases stayed unmatched. The CDR3 length is 14 residues. Germline V gene sequence: CDR1 MDHEN, CDR2 SYDVKM. The CDR3 reads CANIGGTGHTEAFF. Here the CDR3 DNA reads TGTGCCAACATTGGGGGGACAGGCCACACTGAAGCTTTCTTT.

This clonotype occurred many times. The V and J genes are TRBV24-1 and TRBJ2-1, with 9 nucleotides matching TRBD2. The J segment lost 9 bases and the V segment lost 6 bases, leaving 2 bases of the junction unmatched. This CDR3 is 12 amino acids long. From germline, CDR1 is KGHDR and CDR2 SFDVKD. CDR3 bases: TGTGCCACCAGTCGCGGGGGGGGTGAGCAGTTCTTC. It encodes CATSRGGGEQFF.

This clonotype was seen a few times. The rearrangement links TRBV28 to TRBJ1-2, with D maybe TRBD1 (5 bases). This CDR3 region has 13 residues. Germline values: CDR1 MDHEN, CDR2 SYDVKM. V dropped 6 bases and J dropped 9 bases, with 17 bases sitting between them. The CDR3 DNA follows: TGTGCCAGCAGGGTGCTACAGGTGGGAAGCTACACCTTC. Protein sequence: CASRVLQVGSYTF.

Note on this clonotype: One junction end does not reproduce the germline sequence, and a read error may be involved. The chain is built from TRBV2 and TRBJ1-1; D ambiguous. Germline-derived CDR1 and CDR2 are SNHLY and FYNNEI. This CDR3 has 12 residues. The CDR3 protein is CASSEVNTGALF. CDR3 coding DNA: TGTGCCAGCAGTGAAGTGAACACTGGAGCTCTCTTT.

This clonotype was recorded at least ten times. The V gene is TRBV20-1, the J gene TRBJ2-7; D remains unclear. Germline V gene data show CDR1 as DFQATT and CDR2 as SNEGSKA (reference sequence). Trimming removed 2 bases at V and 0 bases at J, with 5 bases between. CDR3 length: 12 amino acids. CDR3 sequence: CSARLNSYEQYF. CDR3 nucleotide sequence: TGCAGTGCTAGACTTAACTCCTACGAGCAGTACTTC.

This clonotype was detected ten times or more. This chain links TRBV7-9 with TRBJ2-3; 8 bases are a match to TRBD2. CDR1 is SEHNR and CDR2 is FQNEAQ in the germline V gene (reference sequence). The CDR3 has 16 residues. The junction had 12 bases not matched to a gene; V was cut back by 4 bases and J by 6 bases. The CDR3 nucleotides read TGTGCCAGCAGCTCGACTAGCGACGGGTGGGCGGATACGCAGTATTTT. It encodes CASSSTSDGWADTQYF.

This clonotype showed up many times. The chain couples TRBV3-1 to TRBJ2-7; maybe TRBD1 (5 bases). V dropped 1 base and J dropped 3 bases, with 13 bases sitting between them. Germline lookup yields CDR1 LGHDT and CDR2 YNNKEL (reference sequence). The CDR3 loop spans 15 amino acids. The CDR3 nucleotides are TGTGCCAGCAGCCAAGGGACACCGAAACTCTACGAGCAGTACTTC. Translation gives CASSQGTPKLYEQYF.

The CDR3 DNA sequence: TGTGCCAGCAGCTTAATTAGGACAGATACGCAGTATTTT. It codes for CASSLIRTDTQYF. This chain joins TRBV7-6 and TRBJ2-3; D unclear. V dropped 2 bases and J dropped 3 bases, with 6 bases sitting between them. This CDR3 is built from 13 residues. The germline gives CDR1 SGHVS, CDR2 FNYEAQ. Variable domain in full (rest from reference TRBV7-6 and TRBJ2-3): GAGVSQSPRYKVTKRGQDVALRCDPISGHVSLYWYRQALGQGPEFLTYFNYEAQQDKSGLPNDRFSAERPEGSISTLTIQRTEQRDSAMYRCASSLIRTDTQYFGPGTRLTVL.

This clonotype was picked up many times. The chain combines TRBV7-2 with TRBJ1-5, with D perhaps TRBD1 (5 bases). Germline V lookup: CDR1 SGHTA, CDR2 FQGNSA. V shed 5 bases and J shed 8 bases, with 16 bases lying between them. The CDR3 consists of 14 residues. The CDR3 protein is CASSLEGPPEPQHF. Written as DNA, the CDR3 is TGTGCCAGCAGCCTGGAGGGACCGCCTGAGCCCCAGCATTTT.

Many counts were recorded for this clonotype. The V call is TRBV7-8, the J call TRBJ2-5; D possibly corresponds to TRBD1 (5 bases). Germline V CDR1 and CDR2: SGHVS, FQNEAQ. Trimming removed 8 bases from V and 5 bases from J, with 15 bases in between. The CDR3 is 13 amino acids. For the CDR3, the DNA is TGTGCCAGCTCCAGGGCTGGACACGAGACCCAGTACTTC. Its translation: CASSRAGHETQYF.

This clonotype showed up many times. The chain is built from TRBV3-1 and TRBJ1-1, with a possible D match to TRBD1 (5 bases). V was pared by 3 bases and J by 5 bases, with 10 bases between. The germline V gene has CDR1 LGHDT and CDR2 YNNKEL (reference sequence). The CDR3 spans 13 residues. The CDR3 region has the DNA TGTGCCAGCAGCCAGGGGACGGCTACTGAAGCTTTCTTT. This gives the protein CASSQGTATEAFF. Looking up the rest from reference TRBV3-1 and TRBJ1-1 gives the full variable domain: DTAVSQTPKYLVTQMGNDKSIKCEQNLGHDTMYWYKQDSKKFLKIMFSYNNKELIINETVPNRFSPKSPDKAHLNLHINSLELGDSAVYFCASSQGTATEAFFGQGTRLTVV.

The chain is built from TRBV4-1 and TRBJ2-2; 15 bases map to TRBD2. The ends lost 3 bases at V and 4 bases at J; junction bases unmatched: 9. The germline CDR1 and CDR2 sequences are MGHRA and YSYEKL. The CDR3 has 19 residues. The CDR3 spells CASSQEYGLAGGSTGELFF. As DNA, the CDR3 is TGCGCCAGCAGCCAGGAATACGGACTAGCGGGAGGGTCCACCGGGGAGCTGTTTTTT.

This clonotype was recorded many times. The chain couples TRBV20-1 to TRBJ1-2; unclear D gene. V lost 4 bases, J lost 4 bases, and 10 bases lay in between. Germline assignment: CDR1 DFQATT and CDR2 SNEGSKA (reference sequence). The CDR3 sequence is 12 residues long. CDR3: CSAILGRYGYTF. The DNA of the CDR3 is TGCAGTGCTATACTCGGACGCTATGGCTACACCTTC.

This clonotype was observed many times. The chain couples TRBV10-3 to TRBJ2-1; TRBD2 is a possible D gene (5 bases). CDR1 and CDR2 from the germline V gene are ENHRY and SYGVKD. Trimming stripped 8 bases from V and 1 base from J, with 15 bases between. The CDR3 totals 15 residues. CDR3 coding DNA: TGTGCCATCGAGCGCGGAGGTAGTTCCTACAATGAGCAGTTCTTC. This codes for CAIERGGSSYNEQFF.

Regarding this clonotype: A much larger clone lies a single base off, so this may be a read error. This rearrangement joins TRBV12-3 or TRBV12-4 to TRBJ2-1; possible D gene TRBD1, 5 bases. The CDR3 sequence is 17 residues long. With 0 bases removed from V and 12 bases from J, the gap between germline ends came to 24 bases. The CDR3 bases are TGTGCCAGCAGTTTAGCGGAAACAGGACGCCTGCAAATTTGGCAGTTCTTC. Translating gives CASSLAETGRLQIWQFF.

There are a few counts of this clonotype. The chain couples TRBV12-3 or TRBV12-4 to TRBJ1-3; D ambiguous. V shed 11 bases and J shed 0 bases, with 14 bases lying between them. CDR3 size: 14 residues. Here the CDR3 reads CAGWKGISGNTIYF. CDR3 nucleotides: TGTGCCGGGTGGAAGGGTATCTCTGGAAACACCATATATTTT.

This clonotype was counted only a few times. The V gene is TRBV14, the J gene TRBJ1-1; D is undetermined. This CDR3 region has 15 residues. Per germline, CDR1 SGHDN and CDR2 FVKESK. V shed 2 bases and J shed 4 bases, with 14 bases lying between them. CDR3 region: CASSQSLSGSTEAFF. The DNA of the CDR3 is TGTGCCAGCAGCCAATCCCTGTCGGGTAGCACTGAAGCTTTCTTT.

This clonotype has only a few counts. V gene TRBV9 combines with J gene TRBJ2-1; D gene ambiguous. The V end lost 4 bases, the J end lost 3 bases, and 8 bases lay between the germline ends. The CDR3 covers 13 residues. Looked up from germline, CDR1 is SGDLS and CDR2 is YYNGEE. The CDR3 reads CASSPTDYNEQFF. CDR3 sequence (DNA): TGTGCCAGCAGCCCCACCGACTACAATGAGCAGTTCTTC. The full variable domain, its missing parts supplied by reference TRBV9 and TRBJ2-1, is DSGVTQTPKHLITATGQRVTLRCSPRSGDLSVYWYQQSLDQGLQFLIQYYNGEERAKGNILERFSAQQFPDLHSELNLSSLELGDSALYFCASSPTDYNEQFFGPGTRLTVL.

This clonotype was recorded many times. The chain combines TRBV2 with TRBJ2-7, with no clear D. The germline CDR1 and CDR2 sequences are SNHLY and FYNNEI. V lost 3 bases and J 2 bases, leaving 5 bases between the germline ends. The CDR3 extends over 12 amino acids. CDR3 in DNA: TGTGCCAGCAGTGACAGAGCCTACGAGCAGTACTTC. Amino acids: CASSDRAYEQYF.

This clonotype was counted many times. This chain links TRBV7-3 with TRBJ1-1, with a possible D match to TRBD1 (6 bases). Trimming took 5 bases from V and 1 from J, leaving 14 bases between them. There are 15 residues in the CDR3. CDR1 SGHTA and CDR2 FQGTGA come from the germline V gene. For the CDR3, the DNA is TGTGCCAGCAGCCCAAACACAGGGCGGAACACTGAAGCTTTCTTT. Translation gives CASSPNTGRNTEAFF.

This clonotype was seen at least ten times. Written as DNA, the CDR3 is TGTGCCAGCAGTTTCGGGACAGGGGGTTTCTATGGCTACACCTTC. It yields the protein CASSFGTGGFYGYTF. V is TRBV27 and J is TRBJ1-2; 11 bases agree with TRBD1. Losses at the gene ends were 3 bases for V and 4 bases for J; bases not matched to a gene: 4. The germline V gene has CDR1 MNHEY and CDR2 SMNVEV (reference sequence). This CDR3 has 15 amino acids.

The chain links TRBV18 to TRBJ1-5; D remains ambiguous. Germline assignment: CDR1 KGHSH and CDR2 LQKENI. The CDR3 spans 13 residues. The V end lost 3 bases, the J end lost 4 bases, and 7 bases lay between the germline ends. CDR3 loop: CASSPTLNQPQHF. CDR3 bases: TGTGCCAGCTCACCCACTCTAAATCAGCCCCAGCATTTT.

There are a few counts of this clonotype. The chain is built from TRBV29-1 and TRBJ2-7, with D perhaps TRBD2 (5 bases). The germline V gene has CDR1 SQVTM and CDR2 ANQGSEA. This CDR3 has 12 residues. The V end lost 0 bases, the J end lost 7 bases, and 10 bases lay between the germline ends. The CDR3 DNA is TGCAGCGTTGAAGAGGGGAGAAGTGAGCAGTACTTC. This translates into CSVEEGRSEQYF.

This clonotype was counted many times. DNA for the CDR3: TGTGCCTGGAGACAGGGAGGTGAAAAACTGTTTTTT. Amino acid sequence: CAWRQGGEKLFF. V and J are TRBV30 and TRBJ1-4; D is possibly TRBD1 (6 bases). The CDR3 is 12 amino acids. CDR1 and CDR2 from the germline V gene are GTSNPN and SVGIG (reference sequence). V was trimmed by 3 bases and J by 7 bases, leaving 9 bases between them. The whole variable domain, remainder taken from reference TRBV30 and TRBJ1-4, is SQTIHQWPATLVQPVGSPLSLECTVEGTSNPNLYWYRQAAGRGLQLLFYSVGIGQISSEVPQNLSASRPQDRQFILSSKKLLLSDSGFYLCAWRQGGEKLFFGSGTQLSVL.

Concerning this clonotype: One end of the junction is discordant with germline, which a read error may explain. The chain couples TRBV11-1 to TRBJ1-1; D unresolved. The germline V gene has CDR1 SGHAT and CDR2 FQDESV (reference sequence). The length of the CDR3 is 14 residues. The CDR3 protein is CASSLEYEAGRPFF. CDR3 bases: TGTGCCAGCAGCTTAGAATATGAGGCCGGTAGACCTTTCTTC. The full variable domain, completed using reference TRBV11-1 and TRBJ1-1, is EAEVAQSPRYKITEKSQAVAFWCDPISGHATLYWYRQILGQGPELLVQFQDESVVDDSQLPKDRFSAERLKGVDSTLKIQPAELGDSAMYLCASSLEYEAGRPFFGQGTRLTVV.

V is TRBV3-1 and J is TRBJ2-7; D is undetermined. Per the germline V gene, CDR1 is LGHDT and CDR2 is YNNKEL (reference sequence). Trimming shortened V by 5 bases and J by 3 bases, and 11 bases separated the two germline ends. The CDR3 extends over 13 amino acids. CDR3 nucleotides: TGTGCCAGCAGCGTGGAAATCGTCTACGAGCAGTACTTC. It specifies CASSVEIVYEQYF.